Below, 21 T cell receptor beta chains from the same sample are listed, as sequenced in a study of cytomegalovirus exposure and HLA in healthy donors. 13 Jbeta primers and 60 Vbeta primers were used for the PCR. The method was immunoSEQ multiplex PCR; TCRdb's version includes in-frame clones alone and lacks a portion of them. The sample has under 110,000 clones, around 80% seen once; the top ten hold around 2.5%. Sequencing was done on a sample of PBMCs. These receptors were collected from a middle-aged man in good health and CMV-seronegative.

In nucleotides, the CDR3 is TGTGCCATCAGGGGACTAGCGGGAACCGGGGAGCTGTTTTTT. Its translation is CAIRGLAGTGELFF. V is TRBV10-3 and J is TRBJ2-2; 13 nucleotides line up with TRBD2. V dropped 6 bases and J dropped 5; count of bases not matched to a gene: 0. Germline V gene sequence: CDR1 ENHRY, CDR2 SYGVKD. CDR3 length: 14 residues.

This clone was seen a handful of times. This chain links TRBV6-1 with TRBJ1-6; D not resolved. The CDR3 covers 15 residues. V was cut by 3 bases and J by 11 bases, with 17 bases left in between. Germline loops: CDR1 MNHNS, CDR2 SASEGT. The chain's CDR3 is CASSDVSGSGPPLHF. The CDR3 DNA sequence: TGTGCCAGCAGTGACGTTTCGGGGTCGGGTCCACCCCTCCACTTT.

This chain links TRBV7-2 with TRBJ2-5, with 10 bases that match TRBD1. Unmatched junction bases numbered 10, after V lost 2 bases and J lost 4 bases. The CDR3 consists of 17 residues. Germline CDR1 reads SGHTA; CDR2 reads FQGNSA. The DNA of the CDR3 is TGTGCCAGCAGCTTAATTAAGGGACAGGGGAGAAGAGAGACCCAGTACTTC. Its protein product is CASSLIKGQGRRETQYF. Drawing the rest from reference TRBV7-2 and TRBJ2-5, the complete variable domain is GAGVSQSPSNKVTEKGKDVELRCDPISGHTALYWYRQSLGQGLEFLIYFQGNSAPDKSGLPSDRFSAERTGGSVSTLTIQRTQQEDSAVYLCASSLIKGQGRRETQYFGPGTRLLVL.

This sequence joins TRBV2 and TRBJ2-4; D gene unclear. Between the trimmed V and J ends, which lost 5 bases and 0 bases, there was a span of 8 bases. The germline V gene encodes CDR1 SNHLY and CDR2 FYNNEI. This CDR3 spans 14 amino acids. The CDR3 is CASSPTGAKNIQYF. DNA of the CDR3: TGTGCCAGCAGTCCGACGGGAGCCAAAAACATTCAGTACTTC.

This clone was counted between two and nine times. This CDR3 reads CASSRSLAGPTDTQYF. The DNA of the CDR3 is TGTGCCAGCAGCCGCTCCCTAGCGGGGCCCACAGATACGCAGTATTTT. The chain joins TRBV6-6 to TRBJ2-3; 9 nucleotides agree with TRBD2. The CDR3 has 16 residues. Looked up from germline, CDR1 is MNHNY and CDR2 is SVGAGI (reference sequence). Trimming cost V 6 bases and J 2 bases; bases outside gene matches: 9.

A word on this clone: At the DNA level, this CDR3 is encoded by other sequences in the same sample as well. This chain connects TRBV18 to TRBJ1-4; TRBD1 matches at 10 bases. V lost 3 bases and J lost 6; bases outside the gene matches: 1. The CDR3 runs to 14 residues. Per germline, CDR1 KGHSH and CDR2 LQKENI. The CDR3 DNA is TGTGCCAGCTCACCCGGGACAGGGGATGAAAAACTGTTTTTT. This translates into CASSPGTGDEKLFF.

The sample holds a few counts of this clone. This chain joins TRBV18 and TRBJ1-4, with TRBD1 identical over 9 bases. CDR1 and CDR2 (germline): KGHSH, LQKENI. Trimming took 6 bases from V and 5 from J; bases not matched to a gene: 4. The CDR3 contains 14 residues. DNA for the CDR3: TGTGCCAGCTCGCCGACAGGGGGGAATGAAAAACTGTTTTTT. It encodes CASSPTGGNEKLFF.

The chain recombines TRBV6-1 with TRBJ2-7, with a weak D call TRBD2 (5 bases). Germline values: CDR1 MNHNS, CDR2 SASEGT. There are 13 residues in the CDR3. V dropped 0 bases and J dropped 6 bases, with 9 bases sitting between them. Here the CDR3 DNA reads TGTGCCAGCAGTGAAGCGGGCCGGGGCGAGCAGTACTTC. Its protein is CASSEAGRGEQYF.

This chain links TRBV6-1 with TRBJ1-1; the D gene is possibly TRBD1 (5 bases). The V and J ends lost 2 bases and 8 bases respectively, with 18 bases between them. The CDR3 is made up of 15 amino acids. Germline loops: CDR1 MNHNS, CDR2 SASEGT. In nucleotides, the CDR3 is TGTGCCAGCAGTGAATCTGGGGCTCTCCGCCGCGAAGCTTTCTTT. Translated, it gives CASSESGALRREAFF.

V is TRBV2 and J is TRBJ2-5; 12 bases are a match to TRBD2. V shed 4 bases, J shed 0 bases, and the junction held 0 bases outside the gene matches. The CDR3 has 15 amino acids. Germline V gene data show CDR1 as SNHLY and CDR2 as FYNNEI. The CDR3 DNA reads as TGTGCCAGCAGTGGACTAGCGGGGGACCAAGAGACCCAGTACTTC. Translated, it gives CASSGLAGDQETQYF.

V and J are TRBV6-5 and TRBJ2-3; 9 nucleotides agree with TRBD2. CDR1 and CDR2 (germline): MNHEY, SVGAGI. This CDR3 has 15 amino acids. The V and J ends lost 8 bases and 8 bases, in that order; junction bases with no gene match: 14. CDR3 sequence: CASSAGASGAGTQYF. The DNA for the CDR3 is TGTGCCAGCTCCGCCGGGGCTAGCGGGGCCGGTACGCAGTATTTT.

This chain uses TRBV7-9 with TRBJ1-2; 8 bases are shared with TRBD1. Germline lookup yields CDR1 SEHNR and CDR2 FQNEAQ (reference sequence). The V gene end was trimmed by 4 bases and the J gene end by 6 bases; junction bases not matched to a gene: 7. The CDR3 extends over 14 amino acids. CDR3 loop: CASSSTGQGDGYTF. CDR3 bases: TGTGCCAGCAGCTCGACCGGACAGGGAGATGGCTACACCTTC. Complete variable domain (other parts from reference TRBV7-9 and TRBJ1-2): DTGVSQNPRHKITKRGQNVTFRCDPISEHNRLYWYRQTLGQGPEFLTYFQNEAQLEKSRLLSDRFSAERPKGSFSTLEIQRTEQGDSAMYLCASSSTGQGDGYTFGSGTRLTVV.

The chain is built from TRBV5-1 and TRBJ1-4, with D perhaps matching TRBD1 (6 bases). CDR3 length equals 15 residues. Trimming cost V 3 bases and J 4 bases, with 13 bases left between them. Germline loops: CDR1 SGHRS, CDR2 YFSETQ. The CDR3 nucleotides read TGCGCCAGCAGCTCTAGGGGGAGACGTAATGAAAAACTGTTTTTT. Its protein is CASSSRGRRNEKLFF.

This chain connects TRBV4-2 to TRBJ2-7; a possible D gene is TRBD2 (7 bases). V was cut by 0 bases and J by 2 bases, with 11 bases left in between. This CDR3 has 15 amino acids. CDR1 and CDR2 from the germline V gene are LGHNA and YNFKEQ. Here the CDR3 reads CASSQDPGGPYEQYF. CDR3 nucleotide sequence: TGTGCCAGCAGCCAAGATCCGGGGGGCCCCTACGAGCAGTACTTC.

V gene TRBV29-1 combines with J gene TRBJ1-1; D might be TRBD1 (6 bases). The V gene's germline CDR1 is SQVTM and CDR2 ANQGSEA. The CDR3 extends over 15 amino acids. The V and J ends lost 3 bases and 1 base respectively, with 15 bases between them. The CDR3 loop reads CSVEGRGKRNTEAFF. The CDR3 DNA sequence: TGCAGCGTTGAGGGCAGGGGAAAGAGGAACACTGAAGCTTTCTTT. The whole variable domain, filled in from reference TRBV29-1 and TRBJ1-1, reads SAVISQKPSRDICQRGTSLTIQCQVDSQVTMMFWYRQQPGQSLTLIATANQGSEATYESGFVIDKFPISRPNLTFSTLTVSNMSPEDSSIYLCSVEGRGKRNTEAFFGQGTRLTVV.

This sequence joins TRBV6-1 and TRBJ1-4, with TRBD1 matching 7 bases. This CDR3 is built from 16 residues. The V gene's germline CDR1 is MNHNS and CDR2 SASEGT. The J segment lost 4 bases and the V segment lost 1 base, leaving 6 bases of the junction unmatched. Written as DNA, the CDR3 is TGTGCCAGCAGTGAAGACAGGGGACGGGGTAATGAAAAACTGTTTTTT. Translation gives CASSEDRGRGNEKLFF.

V and J are TRBV10-2 and TRBJ1-5; 7 bases align to TRBD1. Germline CDR1 and CDR2: WSHSY and SAAADI. The length of the CDR3 is 18 residues. The V and J ends lost 3 bases and 0 bases, in that order; junction bases with no gene match: 11. CDR3 amino acids: CASSDGWDRVNSNQPQHF. Written as DNA, the CDR3 is TGCGCCAGCAGTGACGGTTGGGACAGAGTTAATAGCAATCAGCCCCAGCATTTT.

This chain connects TRBV6-5 to TRBJ1-5; D not resolved. CDR1 MNHEY and CDR2 SVGAGI come from the germline V gene. There are 14 residues in the CDR3. V lost 2 bases to trimming and J lost 4 bases, with 9 bases between them. CDR3 loop: CASSYTPGNQPQHF. As DNA, the CDR3 is TGTGCCAGCAGTTACACCCCCGGGAATCAGCCCCAGCATTTT.

The chain carries TRBV2 and TRBJ1-1, with TRBD1 as a possible D gene (6 bases). The CDR3 sequence is 14 residues long. Germline V CDR1 and CDR2: SNHLY, FYNNEI. With 9 bases removed from V and 1 base from J, the gap between germline ends came to 15 bases. The CDR3 nucleotides are TGTGCCAGTCTCGGGGGGCGCTGGAACACTGAAGCTTTCTTT. Translating gives CASLGGRWNTEAFF.

V is TRBV4-2 and J is TRBJ2-5; 8 bases match TRBD1. In germline, CDR1 is LGHNA, CDR2 YNFKEQ. V shed 1 base, J shed 5 bases, and the junction held 12 bases outside the gene matches. CDR3 length: 17 amino acids. CDR3 in amino acids: CASSQVGVLQGGETQYF. DNA for the CDR3: TGTGCCAGCAGCCAAGTTGGCGTGTTACAGGGGGGTGAGACCCAGTACTTC.

The chain recombines TRBV2 with TRBJ1-5, with 9 bases identical to TRBD1. The CDR3 consists of 17 residues. Germline V gives CDR1 SNHLY, CDR2 FYNNEI. Unmatched junction bases numbered 14, after V lost 5 bases and J lost 6 bases. As DNA, the CDR3 is TGTGCCAGCAGTAATCCTCTCCAGGGACAGGGAGGTCAGCCCCAGCATTTT. This codes for CASSNPLQGQGGQPQHF.